Listed here are 20 T cell receptor beta chains from one sample, sequenced in a study of vaccination and CD4 T cells after COVID-19. Once obtained from cultured CD4+ T cells, the DNA was sequenced using the Oncomine TCR Beta short-read assay. TCRdb ran MiXCR on the PCR reads and lists one entry per CDR3 protein. In the table there are around 20,000 distinct CDR3 sequences, 50% of which are singletons. Documented treatment: roughly ten-day PBMC culture with coronavirus spike peptide pools or control peptides (ViraFEST assay). Their antigens are not known. The sequencing input was CD4+ T cells from blood, cultured in vitro. The receptors were sampled from a human donor who had recovered from COVID-19.

This clonotype has more than one count but fewer than ten. The chain couples TRBV7-6 to TRBJ1-1, with TRBD1 as a possible D gene (5 bases). Trimming stripped 5 bases from V and 1 base from J, with 17 bases between. The CDR3 runs to 16 residues. The V gene's germline CDR1 is SGHVS and CDR2 FNYEAQ. The CDR3 is CASSVNPAGRNTEAFF. The CDR3 nucleotides read TGTGCCAGCAGCGTGAATCCCGCAGGGCGGAACACTGAAGCTTTCTTT.

The chain joins TRBV6-1 to TRBJ2-3; D possibly matches TRBD1 or TRBD2 (8 bases each). The CDR3 length is 15 residues. V was pared by 7 bases and J by 6 bases, with 20 bases between. Germline CDR1 reads MNHNS; CDR2 reads SASEGT. DNA of the CDR3: TGTGCCAGCACTCCGGACAGGGCGGGGGGTGATACGCAGTATTTT. Translating gives CASTPDRAGGDTQYF.

V usage is TRBV7-2 and J usage is TRBJ2-5, with D possibly being TRBD2 (7 bases). V lost 5 bases, J lost 1 base, and 17 bases lay in between. This CDR3 comprises 16 residues. Germline loops: CDR1 SGHTA, CDR2 FQGNSA. Written as DNA, the CDR3 is TGTGCCAGCAGCCAGACGGGGGGCACACTCCAAGAGACCCAGTACTTC. The encoded protein is CASSQTGGTLQETQYF.

The CDR3: CASSYSQVAGVSYEQYF. The CDR3 DNA follows: TGTGCCAGCAGTTACTCGCAGGTAGCGGGGGTCTCCTACGAGCAGTACTTC. The V and J genes are TRBV6-5 and TRBJ2-7, with 9 bases fitting TRBD2. Germline V lookup: CDR1 MNHEY, CDR2 SVGAGI. The V segment lost 0 bases and the J segment 0 bases; nucleotides outside the gene matches: 6. The CDR3 has 17 residues.

CDR3 coding DNA: TGTGCCAGCAGCTTGGGTGGGGCCAACGTCCTGACTTTC. Translated, it gives CASSLGGANVLTF. V gene TRBV7-3 combines with J gene TRBJ2-6; D remains ambiguous. Germline lookup yields CDR1 SGHTA and CDR2 FQGTGA. Trimming took off 3 bases at V and 3 bases at J, with 3 bases between the two ends. The CDR3 spans 13 residues.

The chain combines TRBV30 with TRBJ1-5; perhaps TRBD1 as D (5 bases). The ends were cut back, 2 bases at V and 5 bases at J, with 7 bases in the middle. Per germline, CDR1 GTSNPN and CDR2 SVGIG (reference sequence). The CDR3 contains 12 residues. Here the CDR3 reads CAWSPRDQPQHF. CDR3 nucleotides: TGTGCCTGGAGTCCCAGGGATCAGCCCCAGCATTTT.

This clonotype was seen a single time. The chain links TRBV19 to TRBJ2-5, with 7 positions matching TRBD1. CDR1 is LNHDA, CDR2 SQIVND, per germline (reference sequence). This CDR3 region has 15 residues. The V and J ends lost 5 bases and 5 bases, in that order; junction bases with no gene match: 11. DNA for the CDR3: TGTGCCAGTAGTCCGGGAACCGGGACAGCGGAGACCCAGTACTTC. Its protein product is CASSPGTGTAETQYF.

This clonotype was seen a few times. The V gene is TRBV2, the J gene TRBJ1-6; no definite D call. The length of the CDR3 is 15 residues. V lost 2 bases to trimming and J lost 10 bases, with 15 bases between them. Germline V gene data show CDR1 as SNHLY and CDR2 as FYNNEI. In nucleotides, the CDR3 is TGTGCCAGCAGTGAACGTGGTGCAGGACCCTCACCCCTCCACTTT. It encodes CASSERGAGPSPLHF.

The chain combines TRBV27 with TRBJ1-5, with 9 nucleotides matching TRBD1. In germline, CDR1 is MNHEY, CDR2 SMNVEV (reference sequence). The CDR3 runs to 17 residues. V gave up 6 bases and J gave up 3 bases; unmatched junction bases: 12. The DNA of the CDR3 is TGTGCCAGCAGGACCAGGAGGACAGGGGTTTCCAATCAGCCCCAGCATTTT. Its protein product is CASRTRRTGVSNQPQHF.

This clonotype has a handful of counts. The chain recombines TRBV20-1 with TRBJ2-7; D is unresolved. Germline CDR1 and CDR2: DFQATT and SNEGSKA (reference sequence). V was trimmed by 6 bases and J by 0 bases, leaving 12 bases between them. This CDR3 region has 13 residues. The chain's CDR3 is CSATRMGSYEQYF. In DNA form, the CDR3 reads TGCAGTGCCACCCGAATGGGCTCCTACGAGCAGTACTTC.

For the CDR3, the DNA is TGTGCCAGCAGCCCACAGGGGAACACTGAAGCTTTCTTT. This gives the protein CASSPQGNTEAFF. The chain couples TRBV11-3 to TRBJ1-1, with a possible D match to TRBD1 (6 bases). CDR1 SGHNT and CDR2 YENEEA come from the germline V gene. The CDR3 is 13 amino acids. Trimming left V 5 bases short and J 1 base short, with 8 bases between.

V is TRBV27 and J is TRBJ2-7; the D gene is possibly TRBD1 (5 bases). The germline V gene has CDR1 MNHEY and CDR2 SMNVEV (reference sequence). The CDR3 length is 15 residues. V was trimmed by 7 bases and J by 2 bases, leaving 18 bases between them. The DNA of the CDR3 is TGTGCCAGCACCTCACCTGGCAGGGCCCCCTACGAGCAGTACTTC. Its protein product is CASTSPGRAPYEQYF.

This clonotype has a single count. CDR3: CASSPPGLAPYEQYF. The DNA of the CDR3 is TGTGCCAGCAGCCCCCCGGGACTAGCCCCTTACGAGCAGTACTTC. V gene TRBV28 combines with J gene TRBJ2-7, with 9 bases that match TRBD2. In germline, CDR1 is MDHEN, CDR2 SYDVKM. With V trimmed by 6 bases and J by 4 bases, 10 bases remained unmatched. The CDR3 runs to 15 residues.

There are a few counts of this clonotype. V usage is TRBV27 and J usage is TRBJ1-1; D perhaps matches TRBD1 (5 bases). Germline V gives CDR1 MNHEY, CDR2 SMNVEV (reference sequence). V was cut by 2 bases and J by 2 bases, with 9 bases left in between. This CDR3 spans 14 amino acids. CDR3 sequence reads: CASSLDRYNTEAFF. The DNA for the CDR3 is TGTGCCAGCAGTTTAGACAGATATAACACTGAAGCTTTCTTT.

The V and J genes are TRBV7-2 and TRBJ1-3; 7 nucleotides line up with TRBD1. V shed 8 bases, J shed 8 bases, and the junction held 9 bases outside the gene matches. CDR1 and CDR2 from the germline V gene are SGHTA and FQGNSA. The CDR3 loop spans 13 amino acids. DNA of the CDR3: TGTGCCAGCGCCGACAGGGAGGCATACACCATATATTTT. Protein: CASADREAYTIYF.

The rearrangement links TRBV24-1 to TRBJ2-7, with D unresolved. Germline CDR1 reads KGHDR; CDR2 reads SFDVKD. This CDR3 spans 15 amino acids. V was trimmed by 0 bases and J by 4 bases, leaving 12 bases between them. Here the CDR3 reads CATSDLLGREYEQYF. CDR3 nucleotides: TGTGCCACCAGTGATTTGCTTGGCAGAGAATACGAGCAGTACTTC.

V and J are TRBV20-1 and TRBJ2-5, with D maybe TRBD2 (5 bases). The CDR3 totals 13 residues. V was shortened by 1 base and J by 4 bases, with 10 bases between the two germline ends. Germline V gene sequence: CDR1 DFQATT, CDR2 SNEGSKA (reference sequence). CDR3 in amino acids: CSARVGVLETQYF. CDR3 in DNA: TGCAGTGCTAGAGTGGGAGTGTTAGAGACCCAGTACTTC.

The genes are TRBV20-1 and TRBJ2-1; D is perhaps TRBD2 (5 bases). Trimming took 5 bases from V and 9 from J, leaving 17 bases between them. The germline V gene encodes CDR1 DFQATT and CDR2 SNEGSKA (reference sequence). This CDR3 region has 13 residues. The CDR3, as DNA: TGCAGTGCTGGAGCGGAGGCGGACGGTGAGCAGTTCTTC. It encodes CSAGAEADGEQFF.

This clonotype showed up just once. This chain connects TRBV20-1 to TRBJ2-3, with 11 bases aligning to TRBD2. The V gene's germline CDR1 is DFQATT and CDR2 SNEGSKA (reference sequence). This CDR3 region has 16 residues. V shed 5 bases and J 4 bases; nucleotides not matched to a gene: 11. As DNA, the CDR3 is TGCAGTGCTCCCGACCGGCTAGCGGGAGGACCAGATACGCAGTATTTT. It specifies CSAPDRLAGGPDTQYF.

The chain links TRBV7-9 to TRBJ2-5; 7 bases are a match to TRBD2. V trimming: 5 bases; J trimming: 5 bases; junction bases outside the gene matches: 8. The CDR3 covers 14 residues. Per germline, CDR1 SEHNR and CDR2 FQNEAQ (reference sequence). In DNA, the CDR3 is TGTGCCAGCAGCCAGGTGGGGGGGAAGGAGACCCAGTACTTC. This codes for CASSQVGGKETQYF.